Presented here are 18 T cell receptor beta chains from one specimen sequenced in a study of shared clonotypes between healthy human individuals. Produced via immunoSEQ multiplex PCR; TCRdb's table is partial and in-frame only. The data show hundreds of thousands of clones, 73% seen once. The specimen was memory CD4+ T cells sorted from blood. Subset defined: CD45RA-negative fraction. These TCRs come from a woman under 40 in good health.

This clone appeared a single time. The chain carries TRBV6-1 and TRBJ2-7, with D uncertain. V gave up 1 base and J gave up 3 bases, with 13 bases separating them. The CDR3 runs to 15 residues. The germline CDR1 and CDR2 sequences are MNHNS and SASEGT. DNA for the CDR3: TGTGCCAGCAGTGAAGGTCGCCGCCAGAGCTACGAGCAGTACTTC. Translated, it gives CASSEGRRQSYEQYF.

J is TRBJ2-2 and V is TRBV6-5; D could derive from TRBD1 or TRBD2 (5 bases each). V was pared by 6 bases and J by 9 bases, with 8 bases between. Germline V CDR1 and CDR2: MNHEY, SVGAGI. CDR3 size: 11 residues. The CDR3 loop is CASSRGRELFF. DNA of the CDR3: TGTGCCAGCAGCCGGGGCCGGGAGCTGTTTTTT.

The chain combines TRBV28 with TRBJ2-7, with D possibly called TRBD1 or TRBD2 (5 bases each). V lost 10 bases, J lost 2 bases, and 18 bases lay in between. The V gene's germline CDR1 is MDHEN and CDR2 SYDVKM. The CDR3 covers 14 residues. CDR3 sequence: CATPGTLETYEQYF. Written as DNA, the CDR3 is TGTGCCACCCCCGGGACCTTAGAGACCTACGAGCAGTACTTC.

The chain carries TRBV4-2 and TRBJ1-5; TRBD1 might be the D (5 bases). CDR1 LGHNA and CDR2 YNFKEQ come from the germline V gene. This CDR3 is built from 17 residues. Trimming stripped 2 bases from V and 3 bases from J, with 17 bases between. CDR3 DNA: TGTGCCAGCAGCCAAAATGGGGCCGGGGGAACCAATCAGCCCCAGCATTTT. Amino acid sequence: CASSQNGAGGTNQPQHF.

This clone turned up a few times. The chain links TRBV5-1 to TRBJ1-2; maybe TRBD1 (5 bases). This CDR3 contains 15 residues. Germline V gene lookup returns CDR1 SGHRS and CDR2 YFSETQ. Trimming cost V 2 bases and J 0 bases, with 11 bases left between them. The CDR3 bases are TGCGCCAGCAGCTTCACGGGGGAATCTAACTATGGCTACACCTTC. Translation: CASSFTGESNYGYTF.

The chain recombines TRBV5-8 with TRBJ2-7; 14 bases map to TRBD2. Losses at the gene ends were 5 bases for V and 6 bases for J; bases not matched to a gene: 7. Per germline, CDR1 SGHTS and CDR2 YDEGEE. CDR3 length: 15 residues. In DNA, the CDR3 is TGTGCCAGCAGGACCCGGACTAGCGGGAGGCCCGAGCAGTACTTC. This sequence encodes CASRTRTSGRPEQYF. Full variable domain (rest looked up from reference TRBV5-8 and TRBJ2-7): EAGVTQSPTHLIKTRGQQATLRCSPISGHTSVYWYQQALGLGLQFLLWYDEGEERNRGNFPPRFSGRQFPNYSSELNVNALELEDSALYLCASRTRTSGRPEQYFGPGTRLTVT.

V usage is TRBV6-5 and J usage is TRBJ2-7; a possible D gene is TRBD2 (5 bases). Trimming stripped 0 bases from V and 1 base from J, with 10 bases between. CDR1 and CDR2 (germline): MNHEY, SVGAGI. The CDR3 is made up of 15 amino acids. CDR3 nucleotides: TGTGCCAGCAGTTACTCGGCGGGCTTTTCCTACGAGCAGTACTTC. Translated, it gives CASSYSAGFSYEQYF.

V gene TRBV2 combines with J gene TRBJ2-1; D not certain. This CDR3 region has 11 residues. The germline V gene has CDR1 SNHLY and CDR2 FYNNEI. V was trimmed by 1 base and J by 10 bases, leaving 5 bases between them. The CDR3 DNA follows: TGTGCCAGCAGTGAAGAGTGGGAGCAGTTCTTC. Residues: CASSEEWEQFF.

The chain combines TRBV5-1 with TRBJ2-7; D gene uncertain. CDR1 and CDR2 from the germline V gene are SGHRS and YFSETQ. The CDR3 has 11 residues. V lost 4 bases and J 3 bases, leaving 5 bases between the germline ends. The CDR3 here is CASSMDYEQYF. The CDR3 DNA follows: TGCGCCAGCAGCATGGACTACGAGCAGTACTTC.

The rearrangement joins TRBV28 to TRBJ2-7, with D hard to call. Trimming left V 6 bases short and J 3 bases short, with 24 bases between. CDR1 and CDR2 from the germline V gene are MDHEN and SYDVKM. CDR3 length equals 17 residues. The CDR3, as DNA: TGTGCCAGCAGCTTCTCTCCGGTGTGGCATCGATACTACGAGCAGTACTTC. This translates into CASSFSPVWHRYYEQYF. Together with reference TRBV28 and TRBJ2-7, the CDR3 gives the full variable domain: DVKVTQSSRYLVKRTGEKVFLECVQDMDHENMFWYRQDPGLGLRLIYFSYDVKMKEKGDIPEGYSVSREKKERFSLILESASTNQTSMYLCASSFSPVWHRYYEQYFGPGTRLTVT.

V is TRBV6-5 and J is TRBJ2-7; 8 nucleotides align to TRBD1. The CDR3 sequence is 15 residues long. With 3 bases clipped from V and 1 base from J, the junction kept 5 bases outside the gene matches. The germline V gene has CDR1 MNHEY and CDR2 SVGAGI. CDR3 residues: CASSYSWTGSYEQYF. CDR3 sequence (DNA): TGTGCCAGCAGTTATTCCTGGACAGGGTCCTACGAGCAGTACTTC.

The chain combines TRBV7-9 with TRBJ2-7; D may be TRBD1 (5 bases). Germline assignment: CDR1 SEHNR and CDR2 FQNEAQ (reference sequence). V lost 1 base to trimming and J lost 7 bases, with 11 bases between them. The CDR3 runs to 13 residues. CDR3 residues: CASSLEGKGEQYF. CDR3 coding DNA: TGTGCCAGCAGCTTAGAAGGGAAGGGGGAGCAGTACTTC.

The table lists this clone with a count of one. This chain joins TRBV7-2 and TRBJ2-2; a weak D match, TRBD1 (5 bases). Trimming left V 5 bases short and J 2 bases short, with 12 bases between. Germline V gives CDR1 SGHTA, CDR2 FQGNSA. This CDR3 contains 15 residues. Here the CDR3 DNA reads TGTGCCAGCAGCATAAGTCAGGGCAACACCGGGGAGCTGTTTTTT. It yields the protein CASSISQGNTGELFF. Combining the CDR3 with reference TRBV7-2 and TRBJ2-2 gives the whole variable domain GAGVSQSPSNKVTEKGKDVELRCDPISGHTALYWYRQSLGQGLEFLIYFQGNSAPDKSGLPSDRFSAERTGGSVSTLTIQRTQQEDSAVYLCASSISQGNTGELFFGEGSRLTVL.

The chain combines TRBV6-5 with TRBJ2-5, with 7 bases identical to TRBD1. This CDR3 spans 13 amino acids. Losses at the gene ends were 7 bases for V and 6 bases for J; bases not matched to a gene: 8. The germline V gene encodes CDR1 MNHEY and CDR2 SVGAGI. The CDR3 bases are TGTGCCAGCAAACCGGGACAGAGGCAGACCCAGTACTTC. Translated: CASKPGQRQTQYF.

This chain connects TRBV7-8 to TRBJ1-3, with D unclear. The CDR3 extends over 14 amino acids. Per germline, CDR1 SGHVS and CDR2 FQNEAQ. The V end lost 5 bases, the J end lost 0 bases, and 8 bases lay between the germline ends. The CDR3: CASSDNLSGNTIYF. In DNA, the CDR3 is TGTGCCAGCAGCGACAACCTCTCTGGAAACACCATATATTTT.

Concerning this clone itself: This may be a read error: a much more frequent sequence differs by one nucleotide. The V gene is TRBV5-1, the J gene TRBJ2-1, with 10 bases aligning to TRBD2. The V gene's germline CDR1 is SGHRS and CDR2 YFSETQ. CDR3 size: 14 residues. The CDR3 sequence: CVSSFLAGEGEQFF. For the CDR3, the DNA is TGCGTCAGCAGCTTTCTAGCGGGAGAGGGTGAGCAGTTCTTC. Full variable domain (outside the CDR3, taken from reference TRBV5-1 and TRBJ2-1): KAGVTQTPRYLIKTRGQQVTLSCSPISGHRSVSWYQQTPGQGLQFLFEYFSETQRNKGNFPGRFSGRQFSNSRSEMNVSTLELGDSALYLCVSSFLAGEGEQFFGPGTRLTVL.

The J gene is TRBJ1-2, the V gene TRBV27; D is uncertain. From germline, CDR1 is MNHEY and CDR2 SMNVEV (reference sequence). V was clipped by 5 bases and J by 3 bases, with 10 bases between them. The CDR3 runs to 13 residues. The CDR3, as DNA: TGTGCCAGCAGTCCTTCGGGTCACTATGGCTACACCTTC. Translation gives CASSPSGHYGYTF.

The chain uses TRBV30 and TRBJ2-4, with 7 positions matching TRBD1. CDR3 length: 17 amino acids. J was trimmed by 1 base and V by 1 base; bases with no gene match: 10. The germline CDR1 and CDR2 sequences are GTSNPN and SVGIG (reference sequence). CDR3 region: CAWSGWGRGLAKNIQYF. Written as DNA, the CDR3 is TGTGCCTGGAGTGGTTGGGGCAGGGGGTTGGCCAAAAACATTCAGTACTTC.